This T cell receptor beta chain was profiled in a study of blood T cells in healthy people across ages (dated by TCRdb to between 2015 and 2016). The study in broad terms: In model experiments, roughly one uniquely barcoded TCR beta cDNA molecule per two T cells was captured by template switching. Age-related changes in TCR beta repertoire diversity were measured in the study by deep sequencing normalized with unique cDNA molecular identifiers. The donors were divided into four age groups: young (average 16 years), middle-aged (about 39), aged (approximately 59) and long-lived (about 80). To avoid experimental bias, donors of different ages were distributed randomly across sequencing lanes. Two additional independent replicas of 1 million unique cDNA reads from the same blood draw were analyzed for two donors (one aged 18 to 30 and one aged 80 or older).

The donors were roughly 39 Caucasian individuals from Russia, aged 6 to 90 years, who were systemically healthy. About 9.6 milliliters of peripheral blood were collected from each donor into EDTA-treated Vacutainer tubes. Ficoll-Paque density-gradient centrifugation was used to isolate PBMCs, with at least 6.5 million per sample. Total RNA, at least 5 micrograms per sample, was extracted from PBMCs with Trizol reagent. For every donor, an aliquot of PBMCs went through flow cytometry to measure the percentages of naive CD45RAhigh/CD27high T cells. The library was produced with 5' RACE. The instrument was an Illumina HiSeq 2500. The second PCR ran for roughly 7 to 12 cycles and used a J-beta primer mix along with a sample-barcoded 5' primer. Each TCR beta cDNA molecule received a unique molecular identifier from a template-switch 5' adaptor carrying 12 random nucleotides. At least 2.5 million CDR3-containing paired-end reads were obtained from each sample. First-strand cDNA was synthesized from all RNA with the Mint cDNA synthesis kit, primed by a TRBC-specific oligonucleotide. Following uracil-DNA glycosylase treatment, a first 18-cycle PCR with universal primers M1SS and BC2_uni_R was performed on all cDNA. Turning to the authors' computational methods: Each sample was normalized by randomly selecting 1 million high-quality reads, each carrying a distinct molecular identifier. Instead of being binned into consensus sequences, reads with shared molecular identifiers were discarded. MiTCR, with a Q25 quality threshold and the strictest error-elimination algorithm, was used for CDR3 identification, clonotype clustering and error correction. A nonparametric unseen species model with Euler transformation was used to estimate a lower bound on total TCR beta diversity. TCRdb reanalyzed the raw reads on its own, using fastp at Q25 for trimming and MiXCR for clone calling, and kept in-frame beta chains. Rows merge per CDR3 protein into single entries with the most common DNA and genes. These V and J calls rely on TCRdb rather than the paper's analysis. Recorded for this sample are approximately 940,000 distinct CDR3 sequences; about 48% of them occurred a single time. The ten largest clones take up roughly 12% of the sample.

V loses 3 bases of germline sequence and J loses 9 bases, and the interval between the two ends is 12 bases. From a lookup of the germline V gene, CDR1 and CDR2 are LGHNA and YSLEER. There are 13 amino acids in the CDR3, from cysteine to phenylalanine inclusive. The only DNA kept is the CDR3, 39 bases in frame from the first base. This clonotype was observed a handful of times. The clone's antigen remains unknown. Base qualities are not at hand, and no much larger clone is one base apart. The full study reports these points: Compared with the aged group, the long-lived group had more naive CD4+ T cells, fewer expanded clones and increased TCR diversity, suggesting age selection. Estimates of total diversity from one million sequenced T cells were regarded as lower bounds and underestimates. Bulk unsorted PBMC profiling prevented conclusive comparison of naive and antigen-experienced compartments. Observed TCR beta diversity per million T cells fell roughly linearly with age, and a significant reduction was already apparent by age approximately 40. Observed TCR beta diversity correlated strongly with the percentage of naive T cells measured by flow cytometry. The CMV infection status of donors was not known, potentially confounding age-related changes in expanded clonotypes.

Rearrangement joined TRBV4-3 to TRBJ1-5, with the D gene uncertain. This clonotype was obtained from a man aged 25 to 40 in good health. Source material: blood. The sequenced DNA is TGCGCCAGCAGCCAGTCGGTATCACGGCCCCAGCATTTT. Its translation is CASSQSVSRPQHF.